This TCR beta chain was captured by sequencing in a study of blood T cell repertoires in COVID-19 (dated by TCRdb to 2018 to 2020). Notes on the research overall: The collaborator samples originated in the United States, Italy and Spain and spanned the acute and convalescent phases of COVID-19. Where available, HLA class I and class II types were taken from metadata supplied by the sample provider and were not determined by assay-based typing. The material from the prospective study consisted of cDNA or gDNA derived from T cells, B-cell-depleted T cells, or PBMCs. The samples were drawn from two sources: the first 160 participants of the ongoing ImmuneRACE study, and 1,200 or so subjects contributed by 6 global collaborators. Subjects who had been exposed to COVID-19, were actively infected with it, or had recovered from it provided the deeply sampled blood TCRbeta repertoires that made up the dataset. A freely available public database, intended as a resource for researchers studying the immune response to SARS-CoV-2, is where the repertoires were released. Nearly every sample came with metadata listing a de-identified subject ID, COVID-19 status, age in years and sex.

Collaborating institutions collected whole blood in K2EDTA tubes following their own protocols. For TCRbeta analysis, collaborator samples were shipped as frozen whole blood, as isolated PBMCs, or as DNA extracted from either sample type. General study outcomes and caveats: How much clinical and demographic metadata was included differed by source and by participant, and the metadata was provided uncurated.

This clone came up a few times. Its target antigen remains unknown. Per-nucleotide qualities are absent, and no much larger clonotype sits a single base away. TCRbeta CDR3 regions were amplified from genomic DNA using the immunoSEQ Assay, a bias-controlled multiplex PCR. The original pipeline was this. The number of nucleated cells in each sample was estimated by amplification of reference gene primers within the assay. Sequence reads were collapsed and filtered to measure the absolute abundance of every unique TCRbeta CDR3 rearrangement. For each sample, productive Simpson clonality was calculated by taking the square root of Simpson's diversity index across productive rearrangements. This is the immuneACCESS table as TCRdb keeps it, with only in-frame sequences that have V and J called. A part of the clones is gone; compared with another copy, unresolved V genes explain less than half, and the rest is unexplained. V, J and clone size are those of that table, while D and trimming were read from the DNA. The sample includes some 120,000 clones, with about 89% observed a single time. Approximately 3.3% of the sample goes to the ten largest clones.

From the cysteine through the phenylalanine, the CDR3 covers 14 amino acids. Solely the CDR3 DNA is kept, with 42 bases framed from the first base. V loses 3 bases, J loses 5 bases, and the germline ends lie 13 bases apart. The germline V gene gives CDR1 as WSHSY and CDR2 as SAAADI. The source material was peripheral blood. This receptor chain uses TRBV10-2 and TRBJ1-1; a weak D assignment points to TRBD1 (5 bases agree). The clonotype comes from an older woman with acute or convalescent COVID-19. The bases are TGCGCCAGCAGTGACCCGGGACTGGGGACTGAAGCTTTCTTT. Translated, this gives CASSDPGLGTEAFF.